The 19 T cell receptor beta chains in this list originate from one sample, sequenced in a study of early T cells in non-severe SARS-CoV-2 infection. One entry per CDR3 protein results from TCRdb running MiXCR on the 5' RACE reads. Among tens of thousands of distinct CDR3 sequences, roughly 6.8% were seen once, and the ten largest hold over 3.5%. The source material was whole blood. These receptors were obtained from an adult who was a healthcare worker with PCR-confirmed SARS-CoV-2 infection or an uninfected control (not recorded which).

This clonotype was seen a handful of times. This chain uses TRBV6-2 or TRBV6-3 with TRBJ1-6; D gene uncertain. The ends were cut back, 4 bases at V and 9 bases at J, with 10 bases in the middle. The germline CDR1 and CDR2 sequences are MNHEY and SVGEGT. The CDR3 runs to 13 residues. In nucleotides, the CDR3 is TGTGCCAGCAGTTTCCCTCCCGGTTCACCCCTCCACTTT. This encodes CASSFPPGSPLHF.

This rearrangement joins TRBV10-3 to TRBJ1-1; 9 bases are shared with TRBD1. Germline V gene lookup returns CDR1 ENHRY and CDR2 SYGVKD. Germline trimming cut 5 bases from V and 6 bases from J; bases unmatched to any gene: 10. CDR3 length equals 15 residues. CDR3 bases: TGTGCCATCAGTAATACCGACAGGGGGAGGTCTGAAGCTTTCTTT. As protein: CAISNTDRGRSEAFF.

This clonotype came up many times. This chain connects TRBV20-1 to TRBJ2-7; TRBD1 matches 7 bases. Unmatched junction bases numbered 11, after V lost 6 bases and J lost 0 bases. The CDR3 runs 15 residues. Germline lookup yields CDR1 DFQATT and CDR2 SNEGSKA (reference sequence). DNA for the CDR3: TGCAGTGCCGAAACCCCGGGACAGAGCTCCTACGAGCAGTACTTC. This translates into CSAETPGQSSYEQYF.

The chain combines TRBV7-2 with TRBJ2-5; 12 bases fit TRBD2. Germline CDR1 is SGHTA and CDR2 is FQGNSA. The CDR3 loop spans 18 amino acids. Unmatched junction bases numbered 9, after V lost 4 bases and J lost 0 bases. This CDR3 is CASSSRTSGAAYQETQYF. DNA of the CDR3: TGTGCCAGCAGCTCCCGGACTAGCGGGGCGGCCTACCAAGAGACCCAGTACTTC.

There are many counts of this clonotype. The chain combines TRBV27 with TRBJ2-7; D is ambiguous. The CDR3 sequence is 13 residues long. Trimming left V 0 bases short and J 5 bases short, with 8 bases between. CDR1 and CDR2 (germline): MNHEY, SMNVEV (reference sequence). The CDR3 DNA reads as TGTGCCAGCAGTTTATCGGTAATTGACGAGCAGTACTTC. This encodes CASSLSVIDEQYF.

This clonotype was observed many times. This sequence joins TRBV9 and TRBJ1-1; no firm D call. V was trimmed by 0 bases and J by 0 bases, leaving 6 bases between them. There are 14 residues in the CDR3. Germline V gives CDR1 SGDLS, CDR2 YYNGEE. The CDR3 DNA reads as TGTGCCAGCAGCGTAGAACAGATGAACACTGAAGCTTTCTTT. It is translated as CASSVEQMNTEAFF.

The chain combines TRBV4-3 with TRBJ1-2; D gene uncertain. Between the trimmed V and J ends, which lost 1 base and 7 bases, there was a span of 13 bases. The CDR3 covers 14 residues. The germline gives CDR1 LGHNA, CDR2 YSLEER. CDR3 region: CASSQGHGRGGYTF. CDR3 nucleotides: TGCGCCAGCAGCCAAGGTCACGGGCGAGGTGGCTACACCTTC.

This clonotype was detected a few times. This chain joins TRBV19 and TRBJ2-7; the match to TRBD1 covers 9 bases. Trimming removed 6 bases from V and 5 bases from J; junction bases left unmatched: 8. The CDR3 has 14 residues. The germline V gene has CDR1 LNHDA and CDR2 SQIVND (reference sequence). For the CDR3, the DNA is TGTGCCAGTAGCGGGACAGGGACGAGAAACGAGCAGTACTTC. It is translated as CASSGTGTRNEQYF. Full variable domain (rest looked up from reference TRBV19 and TRBJ2-7): DGGITQSPKYLFRKEGQNVTLSCEQNLNHDAMYWYRQDPGQGLRLIYYSQIVNDFQKGDIAEGYSVSREKKESFPLTVTSAQKNPTAFYLCASSGTGTRNEQYFGPGTRLTVT.

The CDR3 DNA reads TGTGCCAGCAGCTTAGTCGGGTCCTACGAGCAGTACTTC. This gives the protein CASSLVGSYEQYF. This rearrangement joins TRBV11-2 to TRBJ2-7; D unresolved. The V gene's germline CDR1 is SGHAT and CDR2 FQNNGV. The CDR3 loop spans 13 amino acids. V was pared by 1 base and J by 1 base, with 5 bases between.

This clonotype was picked up a small number of times. This rearrangement joins TRBV11-3 to TRBJ2-3; D gene unclear. There are 16 residues in the CDR3. Between the trimmed V and J ends, which lost 1 base and 3 bases, there was a span of 14 bases. The germline CDR1 and CDR2 sequences are SGHNT and YENEEA. The CDR3 protein is CASSLATGVITDTQYF. In nucleotides, the CDR3 is TGTGCCAGCAGCTTAGCTACTGGGGTAATAACAGATACGCAGTATTTT.

This clonotype was found many times. The chain links TRBV7-6 to TRBJ2-3; D is undetermined. Between the trimmed V and J ends, which lost 1 base and 3 bases, there was a span of 17 bases. Germline CDR1 SGHVS, CDR2 FNYEAQ. The CDR3 contains 17 residues. The CDR3 here is CASSLDSRGFGTDTQYF. CDR3 DNA: TGTGCCAGCAGCTTAGACTCGAGAGGATTCGGGACAGATACGCAGTATTTT.

Ten or more counts support this clonotype. The rearrangement links TRBV10-2 to TRBJ1-1, with TRBD1 matching over 8 bases. CDR3 size: 15 residues. After removal of 6 bases from V and 3 bases from J, the junction contained 9 bases not matched to a gene. Per germline, CDR1 WSHSY and CDR2 SAAADI. In DNA form, the CDR3 reads TGCGCCAGCAGGGTCCCGGGACAGGAGTACACTGAAGCTTTCTTT. Encoded protein: CASRVPGQEYTEAFF.

This clonotype was detected ten times or more. V usage is TRBV19 and J usage is TRBJ2-2, with D possibly matching TRBD2 (5 bases). Trimming left V 5 bases short and J 4 bases short, with 17 bases between. In germline, CDR1 is LNHDA, CDR2 SQIVND (reference sequence). This CDR3 comprises 16 residues. CDR3 loop: CASSPRGEGGTGELFF. The DNA of the CDR3 is TGTGCCAGTAGTCCCCGGGGAGAGGGTGGCACCGGGGAGCTGTTTTTT.

There are many counts of this clonotype. This rearrangement joins TRBV27 to TRBJ2-5; D call uncertain. The germline V gene encodes CDR1 MNHEY and CDR2 SMNVEV (reference sequence). The CDR3 is made up of 14 amino acids. Between the trimmed V and J ends, which lost 3 bases and 3 bases, there was a span of 11 bases. DNA of the CDR3: TGTGCCAGCAGTTTCCTCGAGCAAAAAGAGACCCAGTACTTC. Amino acid sequence: CASSFLEQKETQYF.

This clonotype came up many times. The CDR3 DNA follows: TGCAGTGCTAGAGATGCAGGGGGCTCAGATACGCAGTATTTT. The encoded protein is CSARDAGGSDTQYF. This chain links TRBV20-1 with TRBJ2-3; 8 bases line up with TRBD1. The V and J ends lost 0 bases and 4 bases, in that order; junction bases with no gene match: 3. The V gene's germline CDR1 is DFQATT and CDR2 SNEGSKA (reference sequence). This CDR3 is 14 amino acids long.

This clonotype came up many times. The CDR3 protein is CASSAPGQGIFQPQHF. The DNA of the CDR3 is TGTGCCAGCAGTGCTCCGGGACAGGGGATTTTTCAGCCCCAGCATTTT. V gene TRBV6-1 combines with J gene TRBJ1-5; 10 bases fit TRBD1. J was trimmed by 6 bases and V by 4 bases; bases with no gene match: 9. The germline CDR1 and CDR2 sequences are MNHNS and SASEGT. The CDR3 loop spans 16 amino acids.

In nucleotides, the CDR3 is TGTGCCAGCAGCTCACCTGGGGTGTATACGCAGTATTTT. This gives the protein CASSSPGVYTQYF. The chain links TRBV7-2 to TRBJ2-3; D is ambiguous. The V gene's germline CDR1 is SGHTA and CDR2 FQGNSA. Trimming stripped 4 bases from V and 7 bases from J, with 12 bases between. The CDR3 is made up of 13 amino acids.

This clonotype was counted at least ten times. V usage is TRBV7-2 and J usage is TRBJ2-1; 8 positions match TRBD1. Germline V gene data show CDR1 as SGHTA and CDR2 as FQGNSA. The junction had 12 bases not matched to a gene; V was cut back by 5 bases and J by 6 bases. This CDR3 is built from 16 residues. In nucleotides, the CDR3 is TGTGCCAGCAGCAACGTTGACAGGGGTGGTTCCAATGAGCAGTTCTTC. Translating gives CASSNVDRGGSNEQFF. Complete variable domain (other parts from reference TRBV7-2 and TRBJ2-1): GAGVSQSPSNKVTEKGKDVELRCDPISGHTALYWYRQSLGQGLEFLIYFQGNSAPDKSGLPSDRFSAERTGGSVSTLTIQRTQQEDSAVYLCASSNVDRGGSNEQFFGPGTRLTVL.

This clonotype was seen at least ten times. The V call is TRBV20-1, the J call TRBJ2-5, with a tentative D call TRBD2 (5 bases). V gave up 1 base and J gave up 7 bases, with 13 bases separating them. This CDR3 comprises 13 residues. CDR1 is DFQATT, CDR2 SNEGSKA, per germline (reference sequence). As DNA, the CDR3 is TGCAGTGCTAGAGTAGGGCGGGCGGTGACCCAGTACTTC. It is translated as CSARVGRAVTQYF.